This TCR beta chain was captured by sequencing in a study of CD8 T cells in ankylosing spondylitis. This CDR3 spans 14 amino acids. Trimming cost V 3 bases and J 3 bases, with 9 bases left between them. Germline V gene sequence: CDR1 LGHDT, CDR2 YNNKEL (reference sequence). This clonotype was picked up many times. Its matching antigen is unknown. Each CDR3 protein gets one entry after TCRdb re-called the 5' RACE reads with MiXCR. This table holds approximately 220,000 distinct CDR3 sequences, approximately 24% found once. Broader study findings: Typical of ankylosing spondylitis blood, it appeared, was a TCR beta motif of under 10 highly homologous variants.

The chain couples TRBV3-1 to TRBJ1-5; D is possibly TRBD1 (6 bases). Sequenced input: blood, either unsorted or a sorted T cell fraction (not recorded which). The receptor was derived from a male donor with ankylosing spondylitis or in good health (not recorded which). CDR3 bases: TGTGCCAGCAGCCATTCAGGGGACAATCAGCCCCAGCATTTT. It specifies CASSHSGDNQPQHF.